Described below is a single T cell receptor (beta chain) sequence and its context. In the source study's methods: Reference gene primer amplification in the assay estimated nucleated cell counts. The protocol was immunoSEQ multiplex PCR, while the TCRdb copy is restricted to in-frame clones and leaves out a portion. V, J and clone size were drawn from that table, and D and trimming were deduced from the DNA. The sample lists roughly 37,000 clones, about 74% occurring once. Trimming shortened V by 0 bases and J by 9 bases, and 16 bases separated the two germline ends. CDR1 and CDR2 (germline): SGDLS, YYNGEE. This CDR3 comprises 15 residues. These data are taken from a study of blood T cell repertoires in COVID-19. For the study at large: Sources were T cells, B-cell-depleted T cells, or PBMCs; the material itself was cDNA or gDNA.

The chain uses TRBV9 and TRBJ2-1; D remains unclear. The specimen was peripheral blood. The receptor was isolated from a man in his sixties with active COVID-19. The CDR3 sequence: CASSVGVIEPGEQFF. For the CDR3, the DNA is TGTGCCAGCAGCGTAGGAGTCATAGAGCCGGGTGAGCAGTTCTTC.